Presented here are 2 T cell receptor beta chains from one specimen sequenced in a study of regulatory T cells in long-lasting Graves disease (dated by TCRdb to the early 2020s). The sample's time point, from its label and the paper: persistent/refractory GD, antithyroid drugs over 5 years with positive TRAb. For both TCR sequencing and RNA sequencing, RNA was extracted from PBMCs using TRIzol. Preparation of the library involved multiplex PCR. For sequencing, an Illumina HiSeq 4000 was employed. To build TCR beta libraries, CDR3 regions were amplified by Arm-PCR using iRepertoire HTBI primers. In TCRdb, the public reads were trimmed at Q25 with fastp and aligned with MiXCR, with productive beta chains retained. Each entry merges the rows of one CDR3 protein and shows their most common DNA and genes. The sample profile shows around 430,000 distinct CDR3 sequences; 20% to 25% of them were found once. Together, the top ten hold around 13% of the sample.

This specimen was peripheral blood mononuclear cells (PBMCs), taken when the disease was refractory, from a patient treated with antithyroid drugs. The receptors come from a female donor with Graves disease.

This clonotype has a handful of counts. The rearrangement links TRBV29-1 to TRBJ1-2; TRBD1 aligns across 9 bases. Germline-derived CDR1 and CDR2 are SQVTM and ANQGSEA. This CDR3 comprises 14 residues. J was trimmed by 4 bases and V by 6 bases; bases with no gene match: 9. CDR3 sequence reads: CSVQPGQGTYGYTF. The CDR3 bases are TGCAGCGTCCAACCGGGACAGGGTACCTATGGCTACACCTTC.

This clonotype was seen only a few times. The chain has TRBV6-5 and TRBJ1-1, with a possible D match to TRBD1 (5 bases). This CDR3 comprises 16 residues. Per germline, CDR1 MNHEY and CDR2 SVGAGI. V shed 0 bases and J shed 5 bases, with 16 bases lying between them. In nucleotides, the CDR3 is TGTGCCAGCAGTTACTCAAGGGGCAGGGAGTGGACTGAAGCTTTCTTT. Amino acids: CASSYSRGREWTEAFF.